This TCR beta chain stems from a study of response to subunit inactivated influenza vaccine. Whole-study findings and limits: The authors suggested that few new T cells are recruited per seasonal influenza vaccination.

Comments on this clonotype: Its antigen is still unknown.

The CDR3 contains 14 residues. The germline gives CDR1 SEHNR, CDR2 FQNEAQ (reference sequence). After removal of 4 bases from V and 9 bases from J, the junction contained 6 bases not matched to a gene. TCRdb fed the RT-PCR reads into MiXCR, producing one record per CDR3 protein. The top ten hold roughly 11% of the sample, which has hundreds of thousands of distinct CDR3 sequences, about 18% seen once. Sequenced material: PBMCs from blood, taken about 5 days after vaccination. This rearrangement joins TRBV7-9 to TRBJ2-1, with 10 bases that match TRBD1. This TCR came from a man between 45 and 60 years old who received an inactivated influenza vaccine. CDR3 sequence: CASSYSGTGVEQFF. The CDR3 DNA reads TGTGCCAGCAGCTACTCCGGGACAGGGGTTGAGCAGTTCTTC.